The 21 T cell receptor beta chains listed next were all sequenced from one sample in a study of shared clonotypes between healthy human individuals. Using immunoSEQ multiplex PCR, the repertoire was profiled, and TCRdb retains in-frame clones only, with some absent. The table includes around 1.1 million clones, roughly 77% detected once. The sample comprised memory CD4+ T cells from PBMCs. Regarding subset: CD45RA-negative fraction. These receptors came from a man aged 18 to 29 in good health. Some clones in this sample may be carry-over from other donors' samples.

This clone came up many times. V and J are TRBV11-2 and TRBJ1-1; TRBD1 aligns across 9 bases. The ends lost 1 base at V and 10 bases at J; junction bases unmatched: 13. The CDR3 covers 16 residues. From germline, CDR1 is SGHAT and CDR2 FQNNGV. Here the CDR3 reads CASSLAPLTGGAGAFF. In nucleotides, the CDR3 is TGTGCCAGCAGCTTAGCCCCTCTTACAGGGGGCGCAGGAGCTTTCTTT.

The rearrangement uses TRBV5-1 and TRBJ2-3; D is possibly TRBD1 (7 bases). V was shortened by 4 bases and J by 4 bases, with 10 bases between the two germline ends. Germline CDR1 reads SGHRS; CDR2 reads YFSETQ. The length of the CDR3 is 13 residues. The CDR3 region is CASSRGTADTQYF. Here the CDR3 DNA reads TGCGCCAGCAGCCGCGGGACAGCAGATACGCAGTATTTT.

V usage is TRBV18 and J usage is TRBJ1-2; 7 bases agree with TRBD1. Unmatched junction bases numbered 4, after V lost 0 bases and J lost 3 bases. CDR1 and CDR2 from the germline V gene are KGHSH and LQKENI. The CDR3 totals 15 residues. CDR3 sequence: CASSPPTGRDYGYTF. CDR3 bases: TGTGCCAGCTCACCACCGACAGGGCGAGACTATGGCTACACCTTC.

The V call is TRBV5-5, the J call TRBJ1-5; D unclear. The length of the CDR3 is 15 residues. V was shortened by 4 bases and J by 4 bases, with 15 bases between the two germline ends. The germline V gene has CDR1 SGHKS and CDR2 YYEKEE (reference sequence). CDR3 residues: CASSPDWTVNQPQHF. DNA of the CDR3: TGTGCCAGCAGCCCTGACTGGACGGTGAATCAGCCCCAGCATTTT.

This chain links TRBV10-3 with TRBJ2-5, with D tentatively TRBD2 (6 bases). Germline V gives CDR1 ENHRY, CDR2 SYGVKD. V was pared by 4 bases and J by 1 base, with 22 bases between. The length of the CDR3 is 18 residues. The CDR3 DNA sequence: TGTGCCATCAGTGGGGGGGTGGTTAGTAGCGGAGTCCAAGAGACCCAGTACTTC. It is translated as CAISGGVVSSGVQETQYF.

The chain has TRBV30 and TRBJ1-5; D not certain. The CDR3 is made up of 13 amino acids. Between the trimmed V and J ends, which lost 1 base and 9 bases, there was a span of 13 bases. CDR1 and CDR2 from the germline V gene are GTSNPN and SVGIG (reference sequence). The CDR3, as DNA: TGTGCCTGGAGTGCAGAGACCGATCGGCCCCAGCATTTT. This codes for CAWSAETDRPQHF.

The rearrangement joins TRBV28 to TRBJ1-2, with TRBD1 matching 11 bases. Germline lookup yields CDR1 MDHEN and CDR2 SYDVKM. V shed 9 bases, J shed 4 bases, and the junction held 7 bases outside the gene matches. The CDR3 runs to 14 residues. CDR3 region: CASWGQGEGYGYTF. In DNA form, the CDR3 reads TGTGCCAGTTGGGGACAGGGGGAGGGCTATGGCTACACCTTC.

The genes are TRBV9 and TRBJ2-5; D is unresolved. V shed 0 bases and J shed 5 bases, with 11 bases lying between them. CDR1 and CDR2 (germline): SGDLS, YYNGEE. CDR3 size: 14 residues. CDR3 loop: CASSVGSTGETQYF. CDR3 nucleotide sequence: TGTGCCAGCAGCGTAGGATCAACTGGGGAGACCCAGTACTTC.

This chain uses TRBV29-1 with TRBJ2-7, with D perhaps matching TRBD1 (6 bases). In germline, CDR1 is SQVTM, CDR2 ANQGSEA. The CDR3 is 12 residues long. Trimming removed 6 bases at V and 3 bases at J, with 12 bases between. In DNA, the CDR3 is TGCAGCGTGGAACAGGGTAGCTACGAGCAGTACTTC. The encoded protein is CSVEQGSYEQYF.

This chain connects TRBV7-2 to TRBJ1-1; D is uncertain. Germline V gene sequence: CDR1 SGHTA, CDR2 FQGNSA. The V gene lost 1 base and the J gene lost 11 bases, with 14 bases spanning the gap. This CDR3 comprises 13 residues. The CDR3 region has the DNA TGTGCCAGCAGCTTAGTCCGAAAAGAAACGGCTTTCTTT. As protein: CASSLVRKETAFF.

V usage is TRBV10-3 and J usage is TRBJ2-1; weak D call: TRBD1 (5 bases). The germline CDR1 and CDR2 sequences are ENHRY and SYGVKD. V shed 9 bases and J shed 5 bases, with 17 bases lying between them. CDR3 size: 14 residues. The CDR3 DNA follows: TGTGCCATGGACCTACAGGAATCCCACAATGAGCAGTTCTTC. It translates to CAMDLQESHNEQFF.

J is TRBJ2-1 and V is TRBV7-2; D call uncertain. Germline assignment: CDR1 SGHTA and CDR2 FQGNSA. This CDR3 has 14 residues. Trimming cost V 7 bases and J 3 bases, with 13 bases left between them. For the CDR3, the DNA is TGTGCCAGCACCCAAGGTACTCTCTACAATGAGCAGTTCTTC. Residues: CASTQGTLYNEQFF. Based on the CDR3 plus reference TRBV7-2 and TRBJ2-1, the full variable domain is GAGVSQSPSNKVTEKGKDVELRCDPISGHTALYWYRQSLGQGLEFLIYFQGNSAPDKSGLPSDRFSAERTGGSVSTLTIQRTQQEDSAVYLCASTQGTLYNEQFFGPGTRLTVL.

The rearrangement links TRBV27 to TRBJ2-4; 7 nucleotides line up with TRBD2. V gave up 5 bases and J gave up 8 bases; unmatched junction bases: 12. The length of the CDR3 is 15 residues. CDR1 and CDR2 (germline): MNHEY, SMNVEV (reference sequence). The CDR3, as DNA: TGTGCCAGCAGTGCCCGGGGCGGGGGAGAAGACATTCAGTACTTC. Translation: CASSARGGGEDIQYF.

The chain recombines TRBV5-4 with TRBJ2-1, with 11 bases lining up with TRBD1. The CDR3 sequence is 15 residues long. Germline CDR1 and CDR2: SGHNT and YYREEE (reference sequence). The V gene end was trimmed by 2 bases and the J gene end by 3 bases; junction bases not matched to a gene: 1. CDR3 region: CASSFGTGGYNEQFF. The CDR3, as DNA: TGTGCCAGCAGCTTTGGGACAGGGGGCTACAATGAGCAGTTCTTC. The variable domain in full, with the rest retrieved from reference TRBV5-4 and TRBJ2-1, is ETGVTQSPTHLIKTRGQQVTLRCSSQSGHNTVSWYQQALGQGPQFIFQYYREEENGRGNFPPRFSGLQFPNYSSELNVNALELDDSALYLCASSFGTGGYNEQFFGPGTRLTVL.

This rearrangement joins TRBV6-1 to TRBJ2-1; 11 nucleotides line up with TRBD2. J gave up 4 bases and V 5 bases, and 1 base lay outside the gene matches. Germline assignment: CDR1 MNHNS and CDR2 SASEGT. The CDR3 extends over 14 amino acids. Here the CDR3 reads CASSTSGGYNEQFF. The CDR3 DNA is TGTGCCAGCAGTACTAGCGGGGGTTACAATGAGCAGTTCTTC.

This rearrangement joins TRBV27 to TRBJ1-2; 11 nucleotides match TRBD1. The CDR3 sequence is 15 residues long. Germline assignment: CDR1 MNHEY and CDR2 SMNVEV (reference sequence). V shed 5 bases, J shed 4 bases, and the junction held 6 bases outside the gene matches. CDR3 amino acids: CASSPWTGGGYGYTF. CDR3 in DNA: TGTGCCAGCAGTCCCTGGACAGGGGGCGGCTATGGCTACACCTTC.

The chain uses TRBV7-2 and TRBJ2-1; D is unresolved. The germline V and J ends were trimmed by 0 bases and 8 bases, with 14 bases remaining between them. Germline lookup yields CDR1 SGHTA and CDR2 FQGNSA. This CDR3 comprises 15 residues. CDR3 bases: TGTGCCAGCAGCTTAGCACTCGGGCCTTACCATGAGCAGTTCTTC. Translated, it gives CASSLALGPYHEQFF. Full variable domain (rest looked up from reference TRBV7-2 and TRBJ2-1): GAGVSQSPSNKVTEKGKDVELRCDPISGHTALYWYRQSLGQGLEFLIYFQGNSAPDKSGLPSDRFSAERTGGSVSTLTIQRTQQEDSAVYLCASSLALGPYHEQFFGPGTRLTVL.

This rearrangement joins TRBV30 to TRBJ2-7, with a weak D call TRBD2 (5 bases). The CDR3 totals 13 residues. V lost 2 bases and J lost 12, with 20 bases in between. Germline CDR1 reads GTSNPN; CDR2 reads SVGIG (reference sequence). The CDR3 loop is CAWSPLGESAPYF. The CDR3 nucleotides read TGTGCCTGGAGTCCCCTCGGGGAGTCCGCACCGTACTTC.

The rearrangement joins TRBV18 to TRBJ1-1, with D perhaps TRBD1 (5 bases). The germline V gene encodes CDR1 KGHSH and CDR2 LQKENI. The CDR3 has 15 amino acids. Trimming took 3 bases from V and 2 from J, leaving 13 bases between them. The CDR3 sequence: CASSPSPQGNTEAFF. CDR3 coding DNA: TGTGCCAGCTCACCCTCGCCGCAGGGAAACACTGAAGCTTTCTTT.

The CDR3: CASSEFPDTQYF. As DNA, the CDR3 is TGTGCCAGCAGTGAGTTTCCAGATACGCAGTATTTT. The V gene is TRBV2, the J gene TRBJ2-3; D gene unclear. V shed 3 bases and J shed 4 bases, with 5 bases lying between them. The CDR3 length is 12 residues. The germline CDR1 and CDR2 sequences are SNHLY and FYNNEI.

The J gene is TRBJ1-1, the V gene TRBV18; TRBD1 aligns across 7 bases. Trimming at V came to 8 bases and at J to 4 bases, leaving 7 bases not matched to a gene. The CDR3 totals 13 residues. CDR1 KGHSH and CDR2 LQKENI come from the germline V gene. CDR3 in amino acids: CASHQGVGTEAFF. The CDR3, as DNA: TGTGCCAGCCACCAGGGGGTGGGCACTGAAGCTTTCTTT.